The text below deals with one TCR beta chain. Among Cohort 3 donors, those recovered had two negative PCRs, clearance, or symptom resolution. The sample comes from a study of blood T cell repertoires in COVID-19. On the study more broadly: Sites in the United States, Italy and Spain provided acute and convalescent COVID-19 samples. From T cells, B-cell-depleted T cells, or PBMCs came the material, which was cDNA or gDNA.

Germline CDR1 is SEHNR and CDR2 is FQNEAQ (reference sequence). V shed 1 base and J 5 bases; nucleotides not matched to a gene: 7. CDR3 size: 17 residues. Per the study methods: Reference gene primer amplification gave estimated nucleated cell counts. Measured with immunoSEQ multiplex PCR; TCRdb has only the in-frame clones, and not every one. That table gives V, J and clone size, and the DNA gave D and trimming. The data show over 120,000 clones, about 79% seen once. The clonotype originates from a man aged 45-65 years who had recovered from COVID-19. The sequencing input was PBMCs or T cells enriched from blood (not recorded which). This chain connects TRBV7-9 to TRBJ1-6; TRBD1 agrees at 8 bases. The CDR3 DNA follows: TGTGCCAGCAGCTTAGAACCCCGGACAGGGAATAATTCACCCCTCCACTTT. As protein: CASSLEPRTGNNSPLHF.